The T cell receptor (beta chain) described here comes from a study of early T cells in non-severe SARS-CoV-2 infection. Whole-study context: The sequenced material was bulk RNA from unsorted whole blood, and its chains were unpaired. Findings and limits, study-wide: VDJdb matching, biased toward anti-spike CD8 responses, missed private and CD4 specificities.

The CDR3 runs 17 residues. The V gene end was trimmed by 1 base and the J gene end by 6 bases; junction bases not matched to a gene: 12. Germline lookup yields CDR1 MGHRA and CDR2 YSYEKL. This clonotype was counted many times. Antigen: not known. Separate cDNA molecules each had unique molecular identifiers attached to them. TCRdb called the 5' RACE reads again in MiXCR, with one record for every CDR3 protein. The sample shows about 52,000 distinct CDR3 sequences, approximately 11% of them seen only once. Sequenced material: whole blood. This chain connects TRBV4-1 to TRBJ2-3, with 8 bases that match TRBD2. The TCR comes from an adult who was a healthcare worker with PCR-confirmed SARS-CoV-2 infection or an uninfected control (not recorded which). CDR3 bases: TGCGCCAGCAGCCAAGTAGGAGCGGGAGATGTTCGGGATACGCAGTATTTT. Protein sequence: CASSQVGAGDVRDTQYF.